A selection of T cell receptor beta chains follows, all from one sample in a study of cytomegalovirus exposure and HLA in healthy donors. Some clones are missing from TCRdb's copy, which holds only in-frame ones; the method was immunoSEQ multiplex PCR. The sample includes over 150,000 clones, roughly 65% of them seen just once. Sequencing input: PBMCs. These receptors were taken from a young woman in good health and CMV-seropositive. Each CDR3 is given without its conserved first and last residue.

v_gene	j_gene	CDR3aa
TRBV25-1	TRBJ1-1	ASSRGGNTEAF
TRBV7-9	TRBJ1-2	ASSLGQETWGGYT
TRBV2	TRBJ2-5	ASVGQGQETQY
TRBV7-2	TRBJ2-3	ASSWGGARSTDTQY
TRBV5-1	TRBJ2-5	ASRPTSLTETQY
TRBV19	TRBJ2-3	ASSWGRVKPTDTQY
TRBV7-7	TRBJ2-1	ASSSGSYNEQF
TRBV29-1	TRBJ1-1	SVGRVGTEAF
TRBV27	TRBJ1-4	ASSPYRGTFEKLF
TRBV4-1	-	ASSGALPYEQY
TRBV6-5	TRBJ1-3	ASSYRGAGNTIY
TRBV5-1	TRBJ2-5	ASSRLRTSSQETQY
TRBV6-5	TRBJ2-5	ASSYPGTGDGTQY
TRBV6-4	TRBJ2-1	ASSDEDRHEQF
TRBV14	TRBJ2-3	ASSQRRPGYTDTQY
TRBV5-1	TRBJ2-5	ASSLDGSQETQY
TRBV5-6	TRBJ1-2	ASSLTGAFADYGYT
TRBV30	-	AWAAGTASYEQY
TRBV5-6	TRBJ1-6	ASSLGIPGTNSPLH
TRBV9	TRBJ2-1	ASTRQGSYNEQF
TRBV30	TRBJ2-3	AWSLGQGRDTQY
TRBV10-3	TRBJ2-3	AIRPDRGFGDTQY
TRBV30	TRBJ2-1	AWRGQGGGSYNEQF
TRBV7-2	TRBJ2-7	ASSPGTGGFTYEQY
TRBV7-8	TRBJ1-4	ASSLKIIGVYNEKLF
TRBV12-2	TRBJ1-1	ASRLPTAYTEAF
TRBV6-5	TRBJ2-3	ASSTRDDTQY
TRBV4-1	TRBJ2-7	ASSQDGQPSYEQY
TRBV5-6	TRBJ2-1	ASSLAYEQF
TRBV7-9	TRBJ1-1	ASSLAQGTEAF
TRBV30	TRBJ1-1	AWSVGAGRAREAF
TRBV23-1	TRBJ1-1	ASSQPKQKRTGGAEAF
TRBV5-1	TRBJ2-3	ASSLMLAGGQGDTQY
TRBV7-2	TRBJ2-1	ASSPLVGSPTSGNEQF
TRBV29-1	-	SVAWHRGATRYEQY
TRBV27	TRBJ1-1	ASSSLQGAEAF
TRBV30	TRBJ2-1	AWSRTGTLDEQF